Shown below are 16 T cell receptor beta chains from a single sample sequenced in a study of Ad26.COV2.S vaccination and SARS-CoV-2 variants. Method: immunoSEQ multiplex PCR; TCRdb's copy keeps in-frame clones and lacks some. The repertoire consists of about 240,000 clones, with 88% occurring once and the leading ten covering about 10%. The treatment is: about 20 received Ad26.COV2.S at low or high dose, single or two shots; roughly five received placebo; per-sample allocation not given. Sampling took place 63 days after the first vaccine or placebo injection. The sample in question was peripheral blood, obtained in a trial of Ad26.COV2.S vaccine versus placebo. These receptors originate from a person between 18 and 65 years old who received the Ad26.COV2.S COVID-19 vaccine or a placebo.

The rearrangement links TRBV29-1 to TRBJ2-3; no reliable D call. The CDR3 is 12 amino acids. CDR1 SQVTM and CDR2 ANQGSEA come from the germline V gene. V was clipped by 0 bases and J by 4 bases, with 5 bases between them. In DNA, the CDR3 is TGCAGCGTTGAAGAAAGCCCAGATACGCAGTATTTT. It specifies CSVEESPDTQYF.

This chain links TRBV5-1 with TRBJ1-2; no clear D. Germline assignment: CDR1 SGHRS and CDR2 YFSETQ. There are 14 residues in the CDR3. V lost 0 bases and J lost 4, with 10 bases in between. Here the CDR3 DNA reads TGCGCCAGCAGCTTGGGTCAGGCTGGCTATGGCTACACCTTC. Translated: CASSLGQAGYGYTF. The whole variable domain, remainder taken from reference TRBV5-1 and TRBJ1-2, is KAGVTQTPRYLIKTRGQQVTLSCSPISGHRSVSWYQQTPGQGLQFLFEYFSETQRNKGNFPGRFSGRQFSNSRSEMNVSTLELGDSALYLCASSLGQAGYGYTFGSGTRLTVV.

The chain has TRBV30 and TRBJ2-7, with 9 bases that match TRBD1. Germline V lookup: CDR1 GTSNPN, CDR2 SVGIG (reference sequence). The length of the CDR3 is 14 residues. V lost 0 bases, J lost 9 bases, and 9 bases stayed unmatched. The CDR3 loop reads CAWSVLLGQGSQYF. The CDR3 DNA is TGTGCCTGGAGTGTACTATTGGGACAGGGATCGCAGTACTTC. The full variable domain, its missing parts supplied by reference TRBV30 and TRBJ2-7, is SQTIHQWPATLVQPVGSPLSLECTVEGTSNPNLYWYRQAAGRGLQLLFYSVGIGQISSEVPQNLSASRPQDRQFILSSKKLLLSDSGFYLCAWSVLLGQGSQYFGPGTRLTVT.

This sequence joins TRBV30 and TRBJ2-1; the D gene is possibly TRBD1 (5 bases). Per germline, CDR1 GTSNPN and CDR2 SVGIG (reference sequence). The CDR3 is 13 residues long. V was clipped by 4 bases and J by 3 bases, with 10 bases between them. CDR3 protein: CAWKWGGYNEQFF. The DNA of the CDR3 is TGTGCCTGGAAGTGGGGCGGCTACAATGAGCAGTTCTTC. Full variable domain (missing parts from reference TRBV30 and TRBJ2-1): SQTIHQWPATLVQPVGSPLSLECTVEGTSNPNLYWYRQAAGRGLQLLFYSVGIGQISSEVPQNLSASRPQDRQFILSSKKLLLSDSGFYLCAWKWGGYNEQFFGPGTRLTVL.

The V gene is TRBV7-6, the J gene TRBJ2-3; 10 bases agree with TRBD2. The CDR3 length is 15 residues. CDR1 and CDR2 (germline): SGHVS, FNYEAQ. With V trimmed by 7 bases and J by 5 bases, 9 bases remained unmatched. The CDR3 nucleotides are TGTGCCAGCACCTCGAGCGGGGGGGCCGGAGATACGCAGTATTTT. Protein product: CASTSSGGAGDTQYF.

The chain couples TRBV28 to TRBJ1-2; D might be TRBD1 (6 bases). The CDR3 covers 15 residues. V shed 2 bases and J shed 2 bases, with 12 bases lying between them. Germline loops: CDR1 MDHEN, CDR2 SYDVKM. CDR3 coding DNA: TGTGCCAGCAGTTTAGTACAGGGAAACAACTATGGCTACACCTTC. Protein sequence: CASSLVQGNNYGYTF.

V and J are TRBV7-2 and TRBJ2-2, with D hard to call. CDR1 is SGHTA and CDR2 is FQGNSA in the germline V gene. Deletions cut 5 bases from V and 3 bases from J, with 13 bases between. This CDR3 region has 15 residues. The CDR3 spells CASSPPIRDTGELFF. The CDR3 DNA is TGTGCCAGCAGCCCCCCTATAAGAGACACCGGGGAGCTGTTTTTT.

The chain employs TRBV6-2 or TRBV6-3 and TRBJ1-3; D call uncertain. Germline-derived CDR1 and CDR2 are MNHEY and SVGEGT. The CDR3 extends over 14 amino acids. V was trimmed by 3 bases and J by 0 bases, leaving 6 bases between them. The CDR3 loop is CASSYSRSGNTIYF. In nucleotides, the CDR3 is TGTGCCAGCAGTTATTCCCGCTCTGGAAACACCATATATTTT.

This chain uses TRBV19 with TRBJ1-1; tentative D call: TRBD1 (5 bases). V was pared by 7 bases and J by 0 bases, with 21 bases between. From germline, CDR1 is LNHDA and CDR2 SQIVND (reference sequence). The CDR3 runs 17 residues. The CDR3 sequence is CASTTLRGGGMNTEAFF. For the CDR3, the DNA is TGTGCCAGTACCACACTACGGGGCGGGGGAATGAACACTGAAGCTTTCTTT.

This clone was seen only a few times. This chain connects TRBV18 to TRBJ1-1; no clear D. Germline CDR1 reads KGHSH; CDR2 reads LQKENI. The CDR3 covers 13 residues. The V and J ends lost 1 base and 1 base respectively, with 4 bases between them. In DNA form, the CDR3 reads TGTGCCAGCTCACCACACCAGAACACTGAAGCTTTCTTT. Translation gives CASSPHQNTEAFF.

The chain uses TRBV7-3 and TRBJ2-7; 7 nucleotides align to TRBD2. The CDR3 extends over 16 amino acids. The V and J ends lost 5 bases and 4 bases, in that order; junction bases with no gene match: 14. Germline CDR1 is SGHTA and CDR2 is FQGTGA. The CDR3 protein is CASSPMGGVQGYEQYF. CDR3 coding DNA: TGTGCCAGCAGCCCCATGGGAGGGGTTCAGGGTTACGAGCAGTACTTC.

This sequence joins TRBV11-1 and TRBJ2-5; TRBD1 agrees at 8 bases. The junction had 7 bases not matched to a gene; V was cut back by 5 bases and J by 2 bases. The CDR3 runs to 15 residues. The germline gives CDR1 SGHAT, CDR2 FQDESV (reference sequence). The CDR3 is CASSPGQGSQETQYF. CDR3 coding DNA: TGTGCCAGCAGCCCAGGACAGGGATCGCAAGAGACCCAGTACTTC. Full variable domain (remainder filled in from reference TRBV11-1 and TRBJ2-5): EAEVAQSPRYKITEKSQAVAFWCDPISGHATLYWYRQILGQGPELLVQFQDESVVDDSQLPKDRFSAERLKGVDSTLKIQPAELGDSAMYLCASSPGQGSQETQYFGPGTRLLVL.

The chain employs TRBV6-6 and TRBJ2-7; TRBD2 agrees at 7 bases. Unmatched junction bases numbered 7, after V lost 8 bases and J lost 6 bases. From germline, CDR1 is MNHNY and CDR2 SVGAGI (reference sequence). This CDR3 contains 12 residues. The CDR3 DNA follows: TGTGCCAGCGGGAGGGAGGGGCGCGAGCAGTACTTC. It translates to CASGREGREQYF.

This chain uses TRBV7-9 with TRBJ2-3; D might be TRBD1 or TRBD2, each matching 6 bases. The CDR3 is made up of 14 amino acids. The germline V and J ends were trimmed by 11 bases and 0 bases, with 15 bases remaining between them. The germline V gene has CDR1 SEHNR and CDR2 FQNEAQ (reference sequence). CDR3 in amino acids: CAPTDGGSTDTQYF. CDR3 DNA: TGTGCCCCCACAGACGGGGGCAGCACAGATACGCAGTATTTT.

This chain connects TRBV24-1 to TRBJ2-2; D possibly corresponds to TRBD2 (5 bases). Trimming removed 2 bases from V and 7 bases from J, with 13 bases in between. Per the germline V gene, CDR1 is KGHDR and CDR2 is SFDVKD. There are 15 residues in the CDR3. CDR3 loop: CATSDSASRHGELFF. Here the CDR3 DNA reads TGTGCCACCAGTGATTCGGCTAGCCGGCACGGGGAGCTGTTTTTT.

The genes are TRBV9 and TRBJ2-7, with TRBD2 identical over 8 bases. Trimming took 0 bases from V and 4 from J; bases not matched to a gene: 3. The germline CDR1 and CDR2 sequences are SGDLS and YYNGEE. The CDR3 is 14 amino acids. This CDR3 is CASSVATGGYEQYF. DNA of the CDR3: TGTGCCAGCAGCGTAGCAACGGGGGGGTACGAGCAGTACTTC.